The entry that follows covers one TCR beta chain sequence. Its specificity is unknown. This sample is part of a study of CD8 T cells in ankylosing spondylitis. Points from the study as a whole: It appeared that ankylosing spondylitis blood was characterized by a TCR beta motif of several highly homologous variants.

Using quantitative 5'-RACE with molecular barcodes, the authors made TCR beta libraries. TCRdb re-derived calls from the 5' RACE reads in MiXCR, one entry per CDR3 protein. The sample yields around 480,000 distinct CDR3 sequences, under 20% seen once. The sequenced material came from blood, either unsorted or a sorted T cell fraction (not recorded which). This sequence originates from a male donor with ankylosing spondylitis.

The CDR3 region has the DNA TGTGCCAGCAGCGTTGGTAGCGGGAGCTACGAGCAGTACTTC. It yields the protein CASSVGSGSYEQYF. The chain links TRBV9 to TRBJ2-7; 9 positions match TRBD2. The junction had 3 bases not matched to a gene; V was cut back by 2 bases and J by 3 bases. Looked up from germline, CDR1 is SGDLS and CDR2 is YYNGEE. The CDR3 totals 14 residues. The full variable domain, completed using reference TRBV9 and TRBJ2-7, is DSGVTQTPKHLITATGQRVTLRCSPRSGDLSVYWYQQSLDQGLQFLIQYYNGEERAKGNILERFSAQQFPDLHSELNLSSLELGDSALYFCASSVGSGSYEQYFGPGTRLTVT.